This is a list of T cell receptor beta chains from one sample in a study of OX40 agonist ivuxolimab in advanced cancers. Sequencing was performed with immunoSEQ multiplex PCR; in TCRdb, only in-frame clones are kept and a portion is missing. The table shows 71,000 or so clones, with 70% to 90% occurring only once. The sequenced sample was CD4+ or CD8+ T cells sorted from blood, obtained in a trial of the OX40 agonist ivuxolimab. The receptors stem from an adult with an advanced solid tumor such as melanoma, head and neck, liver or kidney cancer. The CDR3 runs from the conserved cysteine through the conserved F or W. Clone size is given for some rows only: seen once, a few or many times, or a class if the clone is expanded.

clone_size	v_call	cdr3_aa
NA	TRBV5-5	CASSLRTAYGYTF
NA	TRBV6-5	CASSYRDRMDNEQFF
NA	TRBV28	CASRPAGGFYEQYF
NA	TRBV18	CASSPKQGTGELFF
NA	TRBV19	CASSQDRAASGNTIYF
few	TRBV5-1	CASSLDTETQYF
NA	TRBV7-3	CASGLRDPDTQYF
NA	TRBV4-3	CASSQDATGAGTDTQYF
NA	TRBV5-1	CASSSGTSVDTDTQYF
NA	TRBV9	CASSPHLDSNQPQHF
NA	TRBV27	CASSLFGRANTGELFF
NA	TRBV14	CASSPIRDTQYF
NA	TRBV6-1	CASSEGVRLWGYTF
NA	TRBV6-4	CASSTGTSATYNEQFF
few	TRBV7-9	CASSLGSSNEKLFF
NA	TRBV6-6	CASSYSPGQGMEKLFF
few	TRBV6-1	CASSPPIETGELFF
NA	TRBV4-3	CASSQEWTSGRVEQYF
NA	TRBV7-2	CASSLETVYGYTF
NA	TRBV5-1	CASSTSSTNEKLFF
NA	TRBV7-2	CASNLGGATSYEQYF
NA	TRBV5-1	CASSSGPSWETQYF
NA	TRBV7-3	CASSTGETQYF
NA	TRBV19	CASSRRGDSNQPQHF
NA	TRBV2	CASSKMETYEQYF
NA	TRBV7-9	CASSPSGGNTQYF
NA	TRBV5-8	CASSNRGSNQPQHF
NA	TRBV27	CASKKRLQETQYF
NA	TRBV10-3	CAIRQGNNQPQHF
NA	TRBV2	CASSEGVYNEQFF
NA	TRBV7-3	CASSPRGLVALSTDTQYF
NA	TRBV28	CASSLIGTGDGGYTF
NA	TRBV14	CASSQETYYGYTF
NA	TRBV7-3	CASSPGLAGASYDEQFF
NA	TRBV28	CASSFTGTGAYEQYF
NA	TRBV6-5	CASSYSQQGRGDTQYF
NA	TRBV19	CASSPSGTSGRAWNEQYF
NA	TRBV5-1	CASSLEGSTGELFF
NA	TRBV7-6	CASSSREGSTEAFF
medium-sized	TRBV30	CAWSTGQGIQETQYF
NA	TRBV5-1	CASSTGQANTEAFF
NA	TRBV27	CASSLSTRTGNYGYTF
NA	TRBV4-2	CASSQVRETQYF
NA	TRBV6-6	CASRRTSDSYEQYF
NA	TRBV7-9	CASSLRTSSTDTQYF
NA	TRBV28	CASKEVINTEAFF
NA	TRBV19	CASKAGGPRDTQYF
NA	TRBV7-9	CASSSRGRGVDTQYF
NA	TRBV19	CASRATLAAHRDTQYF
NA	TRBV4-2	CTSSQGLAGGPSYNEQFF
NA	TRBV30	CAWSVLRTSGGDTQYF
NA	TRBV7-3	CASSLMGQLQIENTEAFF
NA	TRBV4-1	CASSLRTGGGYGYTF
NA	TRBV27	CASSSMLSGANVLTF